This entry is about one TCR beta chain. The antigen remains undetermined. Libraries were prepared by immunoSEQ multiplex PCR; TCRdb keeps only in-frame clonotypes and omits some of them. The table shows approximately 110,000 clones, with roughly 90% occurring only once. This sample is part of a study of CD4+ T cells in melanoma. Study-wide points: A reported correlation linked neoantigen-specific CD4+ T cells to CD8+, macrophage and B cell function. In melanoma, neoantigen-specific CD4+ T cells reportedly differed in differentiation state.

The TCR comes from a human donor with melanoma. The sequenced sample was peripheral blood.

In nucleotides, the CDR3 is TGTGCCAGCAGCGTAGGGGACTTAGAGGGGGTGGTCTATGGCTACACCTTC. Residues: CASSVGDLEGVVYGYTF. This chain connects TRBV9 to TRBJ1-2, with D possibly matching TRBD1 (6 bases). The germline V and J ends were trimmed by 0 bases and 4 bases, with 19 bases remaining between them. This CDR3 contains 17 residues. Germline lookup yields CDR1 SGDLS and CDR2 YYNGEE.